The 10 T cell receptor beta chains listed next were all sequenced from one sample in a study of identifying expanded T cells in peripheral blood. Profiled with immunoSEQ multiplex PCR; TCRdb holds only in-frame clones, not every one. In the table there are around 100,000 clones, roughly 91% of which are singletons. Sequencing input: blood. These TCRs come from a person aged 18-70 years in good health.

The chain joins TRBV11-2 to TRBJ2-5, with 12 bases matching TRBD2. The junction had 5 bases not matched to a gene; V was cut back by 1 base and J by 2 bases. Per the germline V gene, CDR1 is SGHAT and CDR2 is FQNNGV. CDR3 size: 17 residues. CDR3 bases: TGTGCCAGCAGCTTAGGCCGGACTAGCGGGGAGCAAGAGACCCAGTACTTC. Encoded protein: CASSLGRTSGEQETQYF.

The chain employs TRBV19 and TRBJ1-5; 7 positions agree with TRBD1. The CDR3 loop spans 13 amino acids. Germline assignment: CDR1 LNHDA and CDR2 SQIVND (reference sequence). The CDR3 region has the DNA TGTGCTTCCCGGGACAGATCGGGACAGCCCCAGCATTTT. Translation gives CASRDRSGQPQHF.

The chain combines TRBV6-5 with TRBJ2-5; D possibly corresponds to TRBD1 (6 bases). Looked up from germline, CDR1 is MNHEY and CDR2 is SVGAGI. The CDR3 runs 14 residues. V lost 6 bases and J 7 bases, leaving 18 bases between the germline ends. The CDR3 bases are TGTGCCAGCAGCCCACGTCCACAGGGACCGACCCAGTACTTC. It translates to CASSPRPQGPTQYF.

The J gene is TRBJ2-7, the V gene TRBV4-3, with 8 nucleotides matching TRBD1. The CDR3 extends over 17 amino acids. The J segment lost 5 bases and the V segment lost 0 bases, leaving 12 bases of the junction unmatched. CDR1 LGHNA and CDR2 YSLEER come from the germline V gene. This CDR3 reads CASSQDPSAAGGNEQYF. CDR3 sequence (DNA): TGCGCCAGCAGCCAAGATCCCAGTGCCGCAGGGGGCAACGAGCAGTACTTC.

This clone was detected once. The gene calls are TRBV15 and TRBJ2-1; 9 nucleotides match TRBD1. V shed 3 bases, J shed 7 bases, and the junction held 4 bases outside the gene matches. The CDR3 sequence is 14 residues long. CDR1 LNHNV and CDR2 YYDKDF come from the germline V gene (reference sequence). The CDR3 DNA reads as TGTGCCACCAGCAGGGGACAGGGAGTAAATGAGCAGTTCTTC. Amino acids: CATSRGQGVNEQFF.

The gene calls are TRBV4-1 and TRBJ2-3, with a possible D match to TRBD2 (5 bases). Germline CDR1 reads MGHRA; CDR2 reads YSYEKL. CDR3 length equals 15 residues. V shed 0 bases and J shed 3 bases, with 10 bases lying between them. The CDR3 reads CASSQEAEETDTQYF. The CDR3 DNA sequence: TGCGCCAGCAGCCAAGAGGCGGAGGAAACAGATACGCAGTATTTT.

This clone has only one observation. The same CDR3 also results from other DNA sequences found in this sample. This rearrangement joins TRBV6-5 to TRBJ1-2; D not resolved. V lost 2 bases and J 2 bases, leaving 6 bases between the germline ends. This CDR3 region has 13 residues. The germline CDR1 and CDR2 sequences are MNHEY and SVGAGI. For the CDR3, the DNA is TGTGCCAGCAGTTACCAGGACAACTATGGCTACACCTTC. Translation gives CASSYQDNYGYTF.

V is TRBV5-4 and J is TRBJ2-1, with 8 bases fitting TRBD1. Germline assignment: CDR1 SGHNT and CDR2 YYREEE (reference sequence). The J segment lost 7 bases and the V segment lost 1 base, leaving 13 bases of the junction unmatched. CDR3 length: 17 amino acids. The CDR3 nucleotides read TGTGCCAGCAGCTTGCGGGCAGGGGGCCAAACTAGGAATGAGCAGTTCTTC. Translation gives CASSLRAGGQTRNEQFF. The full variable domain, its missing parts supplied by reference TRBV5-4 and TRBJ2-1, is ETGVTQSPTHLIKTRGQQVTLRCSSQSGHNTVSWYQQALGQGPQFIFQYYREEENGRGNFPPRFSGLQFPNYSSELNVNALELDDSALYLCASSLRAGGQTRNEQFFGPGTRLTVL.

This chain connects TRBV11-3 to TRBJ1-1, with 7 bases matching TRBD1. J was trimmed by 1 base and V by 3 bases; bases with no gene match: 8. The CDR3 is 16 amino acids. Germline loops: CDR1 SGHNT, CDR2 YENEEA. The CDR3 DNA is TGTGCCAGCAGCTTGGAGGCGGGACAGTCGAACACTGAAGCTTTCTTT. Protein: CASSLEAGQSNTEAFF.

Remarks on this clone: This sample also contains other DNA sequences that code for the same CDR3. The chain links TRBV6-1 to TRBJ1-5; a weak D match, TRBD1 (6 bases). The CDR3 spans 13 residues. V was cut by 9 bases and J by 3 bases, with 12 bases left in between. Germline values: CDR1 MNHNS, CDR2 SASEGT. The CDR3 sequence is CASRQVNNQPQHF. The CDR3 DNA follows: TGTGCCAGTCGACAGGTCAACAATCAGCCCCAGCATTTT.